This T cell receptor beta chain stems from a study of cytomegalovirus exposure and HLA in healthy donors. PCR employed 60 Vbeta and 13 Jbeta primers. Sequencing used immunoSEQ multiplex PCR; TCRdb keeps in-frame clones, though not all of them. There are 110,000 to 150,000 clones in the sample, with about 2.2% held by the top ten. CDR3 length: 13 residues. Germline V gene lookup returns CDR1 SQVTM and CDR2 ANQGSEA. Trimming shortened V by 4 bases and J by 4 bases, and 13 bases separated the two germline ends. Input material: PBMCs. The chain combines TRBV29-1 with TRBJ2-5; TRBD2 might be the D (5 bases). The source is a woman aged 18 to 35 in good health and CMV-seronegative. The CDR3 sequence: CSVVLSSGETQYF. The DNA for the CDR3 is TGCAGCGTTGTTTTATCCAGCGGAGAGACCCAGTACTTC. The variable domain in full, completed from reference TRBV29-1 and TRBJ2-5, reads SAVISQKPSRDICQRGTSLTIQCQVDSQVTMMFWYRQQPGQSLTLIATANQGSEATYESGFVIDKFPISRPNLTFSTLTVSNMSPEDSSIYLCSVVLSSGETQYFGPGTRLLVL.